These 16 T cell receptor beta chains originate from one sample sequenced in a study of T cells in Graves' hyperthyroidism and ophthalmopathy. Researchers took RNA transcripts and amplified the TCR beta CDR3 regions from them. The HTBI primer set was used in a first-round RT-PCR of the TCR CDR3. Via MiXCR, TCRdb re-called the multiplex PCR reads, giving one row per CDR3 protein. The table records 490,000 or so distinct CDR3 sequences, about 20% of them present only once. The sequencing sample was made of blood. The receptors stem from a woman aged 65 to 85 with Graves' ophthalmopathy.

In this sample, this clonotype turned up a few times. This sequence joins TRBV4-2 and TRBJ2-1; 7 nucleotides line up with TRBD1. CDR3 length: 15 amino acids. Looked up from germline, CDR1 is LGHNA and CDR2 is YNFKEQ. Germline trimming cut 3 bases from V and 4 bases from J; bases unmatched to any gene: 6. CDR3 nucleotides: TGTGCCAGCAGCCACCCGGACAGGCTTTACAATGAGCAGTTCTTC. It yields the protein CASSHPDRLYNEQFF.

The chain combines TRBV28 with TRBJ2-7, with no clear D. Trimming left V 6 bases short and J 2 bases short, with 14 bases between. CDR1 is MDHEN and CDR2 is SYDVKM in the germline V gene. The CDR3 sequence is 14 residues long. The CDR3 nucleotides read TGTGCCAGCAGCCCCAAGCCGGATACCTACGAGCAGTACTTC. As protein: CASSPKPDTYEQYF.

A few counts support this clonotype. The V call is TRBV25-1, the J call TRBJ2-2; D not certain. Germline V gene data show CDR1 as MGHDK and CDR2 as SYGVNS. V shed 5 bases and J shed 4 bases, with 11 bases lying between them. This CDR3 has 14 residues. CDR3 DNA sequence: TGTGCCAGCAGTCGGGCAGGAACCACCGGGGAGCTGTTTTTT. Translation gives CASSRAGTTGELFF. Complete variable domain (other parts from reference TRBV25-1 and TRBJ2-2): EADIYQTPRYLVIGTGKKITLECSQTMGHDKMYWYQQDPGMELHLIHYSYGVNSTEKGDLSSESTVSRIRTEHFPLTLESARPSHTSQYLCASSRAGTTGELFFGEGSRLTVL.

This clonotype was detected a few times. The chain is built from TRBV11-2 and TRBJ2-1; 10 bases are a match to TRBD1. CDR3 size: 16 residues. Losses at the gene ends were 0 bases for V and 8 bases for J; bases not matched to a gene: 7. Germline V lookup: CDR1 SGHAT, CDR2 FQNNGV. CDR3 in amino acids: CASSLDRDRGSDEQFF. For the CDR3, the DNA is TGTGCCAGCAGCTTAGACCGGGACAGGGGCTCCGATGAGCAGTTCTTC.

This clonotype has just a few counts. The genes are TRBV12-3 or TRBV12-4 and TRBJ1-1, with D tentatively TRBD1 (6 bases). The length of the CDR3 is 15 residues. Trimming pared 7 bases from V and 2 bases from J, leaving 17 bases between. The CDR3 DNA reads as TGTGCCAGCACCCCCCTGTACAGGGTAAACACTGAAGCTTTCTTT. Its protein product is CASTPLYRVNTEAFF.

This clonotype was counted a few times. The chain combines TRBV10-3 with TRBJ1-1; TRBD1 matches at 7 bases. Germline V gives CDR1 ENHRY, CDR2 SYGVKD. The CDR3 sequence is 13 residues long. Germline trimming cut 10 bases from V and 0 bases from J; bases unmatched to any gene: 5. CDR3 bases: TGTGCCACCGGACAGGTTTTGAACACTGAAGCTTTCTTT. Translating it yields CATGQVLNTEAFF.

Ten or more counts support this clonotype. The J gene is TRBJ2-1, the V gene TRBV2; D is possibly TRBD2 (5 bases). The CDR3 contains 16 residues. Germline CDR1 SNHLY, CDR2 FYNNEI. V lost 4 bases to trimming and J lost 2 bases, with 15 bases between them. The CDR3 here is CASSVQGGRPYNEQFF. The CDR3 coding sequence is TGTGCCAGCAGTGTGCAAGGTGGGAGACCCTACAATGAGCAGTTCTTC.

The chain combines TRBV5-8 with TRBJ1-6; D is possibly TRBD1 (5 bases). Trimming stripped 1 base from V and 10 bases from J, with 15 bases between. The CDR3 has 15 amino acids. The germline CDR1 and CDR2 sequences are SGHTS and YDEGEE. The CDR3 DNA sequence: TGTGCCAGCAGCTTGAAATCCCAGGGTTACTCACCCCTCCACTTT. Protein product: CASSLKSQGYSPLHF.

V and J are TRBV6-1 and TRBJ1-2; D possibly corresponds to TRBD1 (5 bases). With 7 bases removed from V and 2 bases from J, the gap between germline ends came to 11 bases. Per germline, CDR1 MNHNS and CDR2 SASEGT. The CDR3 runs 13 residues. In DNA, the CDR3 is TGTGCCAGCAAAAGAGGGGAAAACTATGGCTACACCTTC. It yields the protein CASKRGENYGYTF.

Turning to this clonotype: A junction end diverges from the germline sequence, so it may reflect a read error. This chain connects TRBV7-2 to TRBJ2-3, with 7 positions matching TRBD2. Germline CDR1 is SGHTA and CDR2 is FQGNSA. CDR3 length: 15 residues. CDR3 sequence reads: CASSHRDYDTDTQYF. DNA for the CDR3: TGCGCCAGCAGCCACCGGGACTATGATACAGATACGCAGTATTTT.

There are a few counts of this clonotype. The chain recombines TRBV29-1 with TRBJ2-7, with a tentative D call TRBD2 (5 bases). CDR1 is SQVTM, CDR2 ANQGSEA, per germline. V was pared by 4 bases and J by 3 bases, with 7 bases between. This CDR3 comprises 11 residues. CDR3 nucleotide sequence: TGCAGCGTTGTCCGGGGCTACGAGCAGTACTTC. Translation: CSVVRGYEQYF.

This clonotype came up many times. This sequence joins TRBV28 and TRBJ1-5; the D is unclear. This CDR3 is built from 15 residues. V was cut by 6 bases and J by 0 bases, with 12 bases left in between. From germline, CDR1 is MDHEN and CDR2 SYDVKM. The CDR3 coding sequence is TGTGCCAGCAGCTCCGCCGCAGGTAGCAATCAGCCCCAGCATTTT. Amino acids: CASSSAAGSNQPQHF.

There are a few counts of this clonotype. V and J are TRBV6-1 and TRBJ1-1, with 8 bases fitting TRBD1. The CDR3 sequence is 16 residues long. V lost 5 bases, J lost 4 bases, and 12 bases stayed unmatched. CDR1 MNHNS and CDR2 SASEGT come from the germline V gene. CDR3 loop: CASSHGQGHGSTEAFF. The CDR3 nucleotides read TGTGCCAGCAGTCACGGACAGGGTCATGGGAGCACTGAAGCTTTCTTT.

V usage is TRBV3-1 and J usage is TRBJ1-2; D is undetermined. Between the trimmed V and J ends, which lost 4 bases and 8 bases, there was a span of 14 bases. The CDR3 length is 13 residues. The germline CDR1 and CDR2 sequences are LGHDT and YNNKEL (reference sequence). The CDR3 coding sequence is TGTGCCAGCAGCCTAAGTTCCCGGCTCGGCTACACCTTC. Translating it yields CASSLSSRLGYTF. The complete variable domain, with remaining parts taken from reference TRBV3-1 and TRBJ1-2, reads DTAVSQTPKYLVTQMGNDKSIKCEQNLGHDTMYWYKQDSKKFLKIMFSYNNKELIINETVPNRFSPKSPDKAHLNLHINSLELGDSAVYFCASSLSSRLGYTFGSGTRLTVV.

The genes are TRBV12-3 or TRBV12-4 and TRBJ2-7; 16 bases match TRBD2. V gave up 0 bases and J gave up 4 bases; unmatched junction bases: 3. This CDR3 comprises 17 residues. Here the CDR3 reads CASSLAQGLAGGYEQYF. The CDR3 DNA reads TGTGCCAGCAGTTTAGCTCAGGGACTAGCGGGAGGGTACGAGCAGTACTTC.

The chain uses TRBV6-1 and TRBJ1-1; no reliable D call. The germline V and J ends were trimmed by 5 bases and 1 base, with 8 bases remaining between them. The CDR3 length is 13 residues. In germline, CDR1 is MNHNS, CDR2 SASEGT. This CDR3 reads CASSRAKNTEAFF. The CDR3, as DNA: TGTGCCAGCAGTCGGGCAAAGAACACTGAAGCTTTCTTT.